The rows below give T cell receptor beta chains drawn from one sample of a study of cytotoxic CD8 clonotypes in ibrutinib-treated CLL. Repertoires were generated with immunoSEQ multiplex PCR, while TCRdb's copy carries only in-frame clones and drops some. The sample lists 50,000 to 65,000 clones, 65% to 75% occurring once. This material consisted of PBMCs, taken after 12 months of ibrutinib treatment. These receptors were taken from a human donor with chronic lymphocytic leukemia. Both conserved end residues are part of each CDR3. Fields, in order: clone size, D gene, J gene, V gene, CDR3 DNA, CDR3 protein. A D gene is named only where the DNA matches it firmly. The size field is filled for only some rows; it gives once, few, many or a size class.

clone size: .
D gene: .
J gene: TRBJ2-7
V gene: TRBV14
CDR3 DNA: TGTGCCAGCAGCCAAGGTTCCTGGAGTTACGAGCAGTACTTC
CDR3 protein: CASSQGSWSYEQYF

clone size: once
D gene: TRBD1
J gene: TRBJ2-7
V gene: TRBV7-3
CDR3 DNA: TGTGCCAGCAGCACCCCGGACAGGGGGCACTACGAGCAGTACTTC
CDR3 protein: CASSTPDRGHYEQYF

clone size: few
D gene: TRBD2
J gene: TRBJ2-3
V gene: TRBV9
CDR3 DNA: TGTGCCAGCAGCGTAGCTTCGCGGGAGCGCCAGGATACGCAGTATTTT
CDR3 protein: CASSVASRERQDTQYF

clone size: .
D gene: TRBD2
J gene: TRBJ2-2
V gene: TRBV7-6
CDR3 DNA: TGTGCCAGCAGCTTAGCGGGACTAGCTTCGAACACCGGGGAGCTGTTTTTT
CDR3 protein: CASSLAGLASNTGELFF

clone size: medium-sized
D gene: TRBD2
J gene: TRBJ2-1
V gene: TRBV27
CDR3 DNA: TGTGCCAGCAGTTTATCACTAGCGGGAAACACTGAGCAGTTCTTC
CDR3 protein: CASSLSLAGNTEQFF

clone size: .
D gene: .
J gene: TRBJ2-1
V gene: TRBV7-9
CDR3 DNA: TGTGCCAGCAGATTGTCGGGAGGGGGCTCGCGGGATGAGCAGTTCTTC
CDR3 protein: CASRLSGGGSRDEQFF

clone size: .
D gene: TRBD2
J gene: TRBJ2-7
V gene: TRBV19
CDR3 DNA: TGTGCCAGTAGCAGGACTAGCTCGGGCTACGAGCAGTACTTC
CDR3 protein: CASSRTSSGYEQYF

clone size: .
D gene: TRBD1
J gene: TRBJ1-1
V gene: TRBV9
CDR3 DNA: TGTGCCAGCAGCCTGGGGACAGATATGAACACTGAAGCTTTCTTT
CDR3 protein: CASSLGTDMNTEAFF

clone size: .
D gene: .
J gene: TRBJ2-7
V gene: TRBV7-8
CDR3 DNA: TGTGCCAGCAGCTTCGGTCGGGCCAGCTCCTACGAGCAGTACTTC
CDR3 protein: CASSFGRASSYEQYF

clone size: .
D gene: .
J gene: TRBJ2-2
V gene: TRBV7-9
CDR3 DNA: TGTGCCAGCAGCCCCAGACAGTTCATGGACGGCGGGGAGCTGTTTTTT
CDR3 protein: CASSPRQFMDGGELFF

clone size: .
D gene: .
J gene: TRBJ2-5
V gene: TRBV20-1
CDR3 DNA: TGCAGTGCTAGTACAGAGGTGACCCAGTACTTC
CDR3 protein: CSASTEVTQYF

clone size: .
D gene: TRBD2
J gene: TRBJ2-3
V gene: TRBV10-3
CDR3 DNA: TGTGCCATCACTTCCGCGGCGGGAGGTACAGATACGCAGTATTTT
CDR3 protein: CAITSAAGGTDTQYF

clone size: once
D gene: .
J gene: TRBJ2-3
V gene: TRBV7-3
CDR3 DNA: TGTGCCAGCAGCTTATCGAGGACAGATAGCACAGATACGCAGTATTTT
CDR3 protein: CASSLSRTDSTDTQYF

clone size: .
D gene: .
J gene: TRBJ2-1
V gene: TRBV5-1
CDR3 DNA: TGCGCCAGCAGTACAATTGGGAACAATGAGCAGTTCTTC
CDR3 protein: CASSTIGNNEQFF

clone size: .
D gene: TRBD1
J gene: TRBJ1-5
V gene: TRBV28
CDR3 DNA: TGTGCCAGCAGGGTACAGGGGTTCGGCAATCAGCCCCAGCATTTT
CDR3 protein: CASRVQGFGNQPQHF

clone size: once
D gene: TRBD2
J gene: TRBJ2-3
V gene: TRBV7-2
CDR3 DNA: TGTGCCAGCAGCCGACTAGCGGGAGGTTTTAATACGCAGTATTTT
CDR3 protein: CASSRLAGGFNTQYF

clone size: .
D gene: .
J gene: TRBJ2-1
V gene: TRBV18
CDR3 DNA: TGTGCCAGCTCAGAAAGACAGGCTGAAGATGAGCAGTTCTTC
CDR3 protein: CASSERQAEDEQFF

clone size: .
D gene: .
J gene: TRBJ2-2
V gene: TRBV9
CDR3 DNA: TGTGCCAGCAGCGTAGAAGCGACTCCGTCCGGGGAGCTGTTTTTT
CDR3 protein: CASSVEATPSGELFF

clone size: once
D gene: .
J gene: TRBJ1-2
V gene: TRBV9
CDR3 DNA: TGTGCCAGTAGGGGAGACTTCTATGGCTACACCTTC
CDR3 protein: CASRGDFYGYTF

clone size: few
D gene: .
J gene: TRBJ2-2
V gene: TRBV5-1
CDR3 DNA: TGCGCCAGCAGCTTGGATATGGTGGGAGCCGCCAACACCGGGGAGCTGTTTTTT
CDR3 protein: CASSLDMVGAANTGELFF

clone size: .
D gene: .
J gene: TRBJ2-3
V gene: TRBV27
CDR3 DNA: TGTGCCAGCACAGGTTTCACAGATACGCAGTATTTT
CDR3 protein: CASTGFTDTQYF

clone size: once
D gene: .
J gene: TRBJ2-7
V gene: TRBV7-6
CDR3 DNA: TGTGCCAGCAGCGCGCGGGACGGGGCCTACGAGCAGTACTTC
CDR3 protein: CASSARDGAYEQYF